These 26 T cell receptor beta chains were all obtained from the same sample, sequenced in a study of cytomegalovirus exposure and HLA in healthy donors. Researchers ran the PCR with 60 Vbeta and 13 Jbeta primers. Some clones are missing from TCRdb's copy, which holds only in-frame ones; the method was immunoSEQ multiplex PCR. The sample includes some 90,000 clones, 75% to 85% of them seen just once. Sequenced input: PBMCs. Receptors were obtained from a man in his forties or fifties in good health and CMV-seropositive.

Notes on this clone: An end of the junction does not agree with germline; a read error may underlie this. CDR3 loop: CVSSDRTSGRGGDTQYF. For the CDR3, the DNA is TGTGTCAGCAGTGATAGGACTAGCGGGAGGGGTGGAGATACGCAGTATTTT. This rearrangement joins TRBV2 to TRBJ2-3, with 15 nucleotides matching TRBD2. CDR1 and CDR2 from the germline V gene are SNHLY and FYNNEI. CDR3 length: 17 residues.

CDR3 protein: CATSRVERSSGANVLTF. DNA for the CDR3: TGTGCCACCAGCAGAGTAGAGCGGAGCTCTGGGGCCAACGTCCTGACTTTC. V gene TRBV15 combines with J gene TRBJ2-6; D perhaps matches TRBD2 (5 bases). CDR3 length: 17 residues. Germline loops: CDR1 LNHNV, CDR2 YYDKDF (reference sequence). The V and J ends lost 1 base and 0 bases respectively, with 10 bases between them.

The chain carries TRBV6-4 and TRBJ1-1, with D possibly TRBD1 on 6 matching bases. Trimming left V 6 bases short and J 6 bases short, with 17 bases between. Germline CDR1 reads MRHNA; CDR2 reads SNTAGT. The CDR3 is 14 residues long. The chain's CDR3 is CASSSETGRAEAFF. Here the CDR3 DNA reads TGTGCCAGCAGCTCTGAGACAGGACGCGCTGAAGCTTTCTTT.

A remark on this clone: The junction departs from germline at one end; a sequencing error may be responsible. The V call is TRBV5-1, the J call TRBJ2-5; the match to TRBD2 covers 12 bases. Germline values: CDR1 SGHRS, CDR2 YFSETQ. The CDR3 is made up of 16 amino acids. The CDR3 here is CASSLEGLAGQEAQYF. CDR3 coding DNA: TGCGCCAGCAGCTTGGAGGGACTAGCGGGCCAAGAGGCCCAGTACTTC.

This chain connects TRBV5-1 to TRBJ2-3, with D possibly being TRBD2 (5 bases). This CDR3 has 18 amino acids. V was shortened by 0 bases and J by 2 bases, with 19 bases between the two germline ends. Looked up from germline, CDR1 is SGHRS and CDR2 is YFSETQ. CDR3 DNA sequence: TGCGCCAGCAGCTTGGGTACATCGTTAGCGAACCCCACAGATACGCAGTATTTT. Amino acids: CASSLGTSLANPTDTQYF. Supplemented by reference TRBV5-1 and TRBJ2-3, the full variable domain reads KAGVTQTPRYLIKTRGQQVTLSCSPISGHRSVSWYQQTPGQGLQFLFEYFSETQRNKGNFPGRFSGRQFSNSRSEMNVSTLELGDSALYLCASSLGTSLANPTDTQYFGPGTRLTVL.

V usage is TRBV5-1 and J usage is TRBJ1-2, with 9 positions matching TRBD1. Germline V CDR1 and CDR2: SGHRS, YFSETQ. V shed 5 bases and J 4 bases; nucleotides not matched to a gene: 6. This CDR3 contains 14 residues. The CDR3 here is CASSLDRGGYGYTF. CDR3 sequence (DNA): TGCGCCAGCAGTCTGGACAGGGGTGGCTATGGCTACACCTTC.

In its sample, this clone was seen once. The DNA for the CDR3 is TGTGCCAGCAGTCCAAGCACCTACGAGCAGTACTTC. Amino acid sequence: CASSPSTYEQYF. The V call is TRBV6-5, the J call TRBJ2-7; D gene unclear. The V gene lost 5 bases and the J gene lost 2 bases, with 7 bases spanning the gap. The CDR3 spans 12 residues. Germline V gives CDR1 MNHEY, CDR2 SVGAGI.

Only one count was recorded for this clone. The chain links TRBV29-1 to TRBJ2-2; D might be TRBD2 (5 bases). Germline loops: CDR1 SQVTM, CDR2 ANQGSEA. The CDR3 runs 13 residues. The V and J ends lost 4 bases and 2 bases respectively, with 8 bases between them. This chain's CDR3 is CSVAGDNTGELFF. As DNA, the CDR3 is TGCAGCGTTGCCGGGGATAACACCGGGGAGCTGTTTTTT.

The CDR3 DNA is TGTGCCAGCCTAGCGGGAGGGCCTTGGGGGGAGCAGTTCTTC. This encodes CASLAGGPWGEQFF. The chain has TRBV7-9 and TRBJ2-1, with TRBD2 matching over 12 bases. Germline trimming cut 8 bases from V and 10 bases from J; bases unmatched to any gene: 9. Germline CDR1 reads SEHNR; CDR2 reads FQNEAQ (reference sequence). The CDR3 contains 14 residues.

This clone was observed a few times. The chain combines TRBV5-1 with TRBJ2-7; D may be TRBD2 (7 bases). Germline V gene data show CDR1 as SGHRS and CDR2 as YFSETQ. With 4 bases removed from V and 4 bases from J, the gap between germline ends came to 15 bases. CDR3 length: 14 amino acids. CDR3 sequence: CASSISGGIYEQYF. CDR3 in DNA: TGCGCCAGCAGCATCTCGGGGGGCATTTACGAGCAGTACTTC. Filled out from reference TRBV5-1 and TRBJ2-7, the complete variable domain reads KAGVTQTPRYLIKTRGQQVTLSCSPISGHRSVSWYQQTPGQGLQFLFEYFSETQRNKGNFPGRFSGRQFSNSRSEMNVSTLELGDSALYLCASSISGGIYEQYFGPGTRLTVT.

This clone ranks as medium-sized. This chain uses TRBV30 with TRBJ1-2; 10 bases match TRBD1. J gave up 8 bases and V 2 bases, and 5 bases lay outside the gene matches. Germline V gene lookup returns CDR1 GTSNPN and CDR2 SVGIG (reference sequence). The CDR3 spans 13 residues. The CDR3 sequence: CAWSPGQGRGYTF. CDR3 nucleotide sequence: TGTGCCTGGAGTCCGGGACAGGGGAGAGGCTACACCTTC.

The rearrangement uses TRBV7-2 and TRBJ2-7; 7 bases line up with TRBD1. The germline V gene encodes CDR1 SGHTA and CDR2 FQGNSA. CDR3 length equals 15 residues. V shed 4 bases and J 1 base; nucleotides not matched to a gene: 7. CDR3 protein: CASSYLQGSSYEQYF. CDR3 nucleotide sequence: TGTGCCAGCAGCTATCTACAGGGGTCATCCTACGAGCAGTACTTC.

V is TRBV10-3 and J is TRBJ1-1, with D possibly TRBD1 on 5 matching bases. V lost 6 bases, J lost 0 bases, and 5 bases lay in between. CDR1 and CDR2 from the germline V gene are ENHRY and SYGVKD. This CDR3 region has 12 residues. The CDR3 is CAIRDMNTEAFF. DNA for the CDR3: TGTGCCATCAGGGACATGAACACTGAAGCTTTCTTT.

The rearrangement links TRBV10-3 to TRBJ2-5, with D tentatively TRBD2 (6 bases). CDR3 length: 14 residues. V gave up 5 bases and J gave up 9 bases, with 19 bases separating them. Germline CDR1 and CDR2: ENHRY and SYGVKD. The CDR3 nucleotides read TGTGCCATCAGTACCGGGACTGGGGTTAGGTCCCAGTACTTC. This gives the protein CAISTGTGVRSQYF.

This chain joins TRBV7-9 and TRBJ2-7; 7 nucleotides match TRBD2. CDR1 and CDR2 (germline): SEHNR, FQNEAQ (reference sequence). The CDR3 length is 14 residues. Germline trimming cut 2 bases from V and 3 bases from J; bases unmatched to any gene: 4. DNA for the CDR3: TGTGCCAGCAGCTTAAGCGGGACCAACTACGAGCAGTACTTC. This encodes CASSLSGTNYEQYF.

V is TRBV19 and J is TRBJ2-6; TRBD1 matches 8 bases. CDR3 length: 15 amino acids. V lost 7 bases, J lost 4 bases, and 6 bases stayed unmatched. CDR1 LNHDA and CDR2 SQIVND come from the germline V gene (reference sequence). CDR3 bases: TGTGCCAGTAACCTCAGGGGGCCCGGGGCCAACGTCCTGACTTTC. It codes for CASNLRGPGANVLTF.

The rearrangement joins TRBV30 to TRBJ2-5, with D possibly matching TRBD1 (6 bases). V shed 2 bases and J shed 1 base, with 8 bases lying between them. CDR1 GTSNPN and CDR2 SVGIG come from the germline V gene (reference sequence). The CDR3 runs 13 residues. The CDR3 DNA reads TGTGCCTGGAGTCAGGGGTCCCAAGAGACCCAGTACTTC. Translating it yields CAWSQGSQETQYF.

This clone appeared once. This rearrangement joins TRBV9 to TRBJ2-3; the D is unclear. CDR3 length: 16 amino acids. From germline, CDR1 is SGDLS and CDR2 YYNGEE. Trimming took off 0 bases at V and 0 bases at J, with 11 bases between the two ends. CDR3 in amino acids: CASSVAPYVSTDTQYF. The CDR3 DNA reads TGTGCCAGCAGCGTAGCGCCCTATGTTAGCACAGATACGCAGTATTTT.

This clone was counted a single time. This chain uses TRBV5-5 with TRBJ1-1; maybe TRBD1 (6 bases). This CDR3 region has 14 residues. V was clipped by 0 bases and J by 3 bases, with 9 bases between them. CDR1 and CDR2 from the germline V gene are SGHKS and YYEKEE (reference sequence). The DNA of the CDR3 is TGTGCCAGCAGCTTGGCTACAGGGTACACTGAAGCTTTCTTT. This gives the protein CASSLATGYTEAFF.

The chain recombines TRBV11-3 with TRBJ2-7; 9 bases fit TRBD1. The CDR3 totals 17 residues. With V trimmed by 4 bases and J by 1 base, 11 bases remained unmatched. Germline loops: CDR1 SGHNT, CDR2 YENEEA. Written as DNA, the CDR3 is TGTGCCAGCAGCTCCCTAGTACAGGGGGCCCCATCCTACGAGCAGTACTTC. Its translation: CASSSLVQGAPSYEQYF.

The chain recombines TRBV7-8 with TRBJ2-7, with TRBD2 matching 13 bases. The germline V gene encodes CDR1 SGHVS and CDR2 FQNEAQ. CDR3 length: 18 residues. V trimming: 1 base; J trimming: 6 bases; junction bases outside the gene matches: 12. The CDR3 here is CASSLGSGLAGIKGEQYF. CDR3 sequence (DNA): TGTGCCAGCAGCTTAGGTTCGGGACTAGCGGGAATTAAGGGCGAGCAGTACTTC. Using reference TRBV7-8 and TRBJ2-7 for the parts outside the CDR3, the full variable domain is GAGVSQSPRYKVAKRGQDVALRCDPISGHVSLFWYQQALGQGPEFLTYFQNEAQLDKSGLPSDRFFAERPEGSVSTLKIQRTQQEDSAVYLCASSLGSGLAGIKGEQYFGPGTRLTVT.

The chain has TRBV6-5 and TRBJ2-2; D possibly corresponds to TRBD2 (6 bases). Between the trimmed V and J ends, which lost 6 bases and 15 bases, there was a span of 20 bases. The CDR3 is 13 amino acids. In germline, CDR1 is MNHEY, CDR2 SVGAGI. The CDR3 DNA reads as TGTGCCAGCAGCCTTGGCGGGGTGGGGCTGTTGTTTTTT. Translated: CASSLGGVGLLFF.

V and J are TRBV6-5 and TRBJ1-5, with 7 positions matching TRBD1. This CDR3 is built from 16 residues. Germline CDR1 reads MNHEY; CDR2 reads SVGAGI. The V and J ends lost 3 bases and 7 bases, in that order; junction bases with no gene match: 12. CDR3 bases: TGTGCCAGCAGTTATGACTTTACAGGGGACAGCCAGCCCCAGCATTTT. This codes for CASSYDFTGDSQPQHF.

The CDR3 is CASSFTRGEGEQYF. CDR3 DNA: TGTGCCAGCAGCTTTACCAGGGGAGAGGGAGAGCAGTACTTC. The chain couples TRBV11-2 to TRBJ2-7, with D perhaps TRBD1 (6 bases). The CDR3 loop spans 14 amino acids. V dropped 3 bases and J dropped 7 bases, with 16 bases sitting between them. Germline lookup yields CDR1 SGHAT and CDR2 FQNNGV.

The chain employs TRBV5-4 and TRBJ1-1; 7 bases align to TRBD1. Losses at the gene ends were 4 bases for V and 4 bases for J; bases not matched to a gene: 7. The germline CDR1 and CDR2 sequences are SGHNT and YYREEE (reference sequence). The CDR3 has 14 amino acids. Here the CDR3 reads CASSPQGQTTEAFF. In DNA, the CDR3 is TGTGCCAGCAGCCCCCAGGGACAGACCACTGAAGCTTTCTTT. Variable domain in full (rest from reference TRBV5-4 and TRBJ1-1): ETGVTQSPTHLIKTRGQQVTLRCSSQSGHNTVSWYQQALGQGPQFIFQYYREEENGRGNFPPRFSGLQFPNYSSELNVNALELDDSALYLCASSPQGQTTEAFFGQGTRLTVV.

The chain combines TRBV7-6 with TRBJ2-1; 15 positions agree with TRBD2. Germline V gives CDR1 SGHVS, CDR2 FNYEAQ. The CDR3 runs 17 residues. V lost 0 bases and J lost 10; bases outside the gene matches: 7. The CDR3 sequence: CASSLAIGLAGGREQFF. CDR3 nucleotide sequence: TGTGCCAGCAGCTTAGCCATCGGACTAGCGGGAGGGCGAGAGCAGTTCTTC.